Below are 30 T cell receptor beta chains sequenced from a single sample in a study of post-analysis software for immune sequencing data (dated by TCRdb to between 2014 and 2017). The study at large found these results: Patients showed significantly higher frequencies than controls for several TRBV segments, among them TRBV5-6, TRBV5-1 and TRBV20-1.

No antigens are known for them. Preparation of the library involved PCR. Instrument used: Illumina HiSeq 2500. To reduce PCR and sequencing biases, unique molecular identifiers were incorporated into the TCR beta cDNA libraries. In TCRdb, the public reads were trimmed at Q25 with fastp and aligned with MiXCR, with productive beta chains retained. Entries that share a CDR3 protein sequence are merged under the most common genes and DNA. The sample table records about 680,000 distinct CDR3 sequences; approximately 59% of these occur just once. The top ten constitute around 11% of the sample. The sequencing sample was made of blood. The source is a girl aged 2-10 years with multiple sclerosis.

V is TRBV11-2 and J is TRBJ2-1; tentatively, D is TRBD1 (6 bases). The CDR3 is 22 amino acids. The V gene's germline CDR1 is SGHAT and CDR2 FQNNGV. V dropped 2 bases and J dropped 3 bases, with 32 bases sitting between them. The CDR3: CASSLTYIQDSSVRTRYNEQFF. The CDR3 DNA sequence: TGTGCCAGCAGCTTAACCTATATCCAGGACAGCTCGGTGCGGACCCGCTACAATGAGCAGTTCTTC.

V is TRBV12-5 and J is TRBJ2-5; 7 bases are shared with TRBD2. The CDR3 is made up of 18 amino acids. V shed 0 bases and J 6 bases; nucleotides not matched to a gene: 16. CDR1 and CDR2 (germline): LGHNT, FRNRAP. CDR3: CASGLVMVRWVAGQTQYF. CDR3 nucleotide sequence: TGTGCTAGTGGTTTGGTAATGGTCCGCTGGGTAGCGGGCCAGACCCAGTACTTC. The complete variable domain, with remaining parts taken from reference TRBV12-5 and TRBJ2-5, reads DARVTQTPRHKVTEMGQEVTMRCQPILGHNTVFWYRQTMMQGLELLAYFRNRAPLDDSGMPKDRFSAEMPDATLATLKIQPSEPRDSAVYFCASGLVMVRWVAGQTQYFGPGTRLLVL.

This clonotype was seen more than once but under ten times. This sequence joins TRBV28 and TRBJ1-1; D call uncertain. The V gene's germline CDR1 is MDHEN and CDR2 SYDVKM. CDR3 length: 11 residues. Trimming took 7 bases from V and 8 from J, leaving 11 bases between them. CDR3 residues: CASMVMGEAFF. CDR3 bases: TGTGCCAGCATGGTTATGGGGGAAGCTTTCTTT.

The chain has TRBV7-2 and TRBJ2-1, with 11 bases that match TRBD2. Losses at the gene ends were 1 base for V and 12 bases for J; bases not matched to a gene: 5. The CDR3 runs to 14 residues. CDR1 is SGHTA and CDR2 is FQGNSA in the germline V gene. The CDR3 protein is CASSLVLAGVRQFF. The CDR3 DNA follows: TGTGCCAGCAGCTTAGTACTAGCGGGAGTAAGGCAGTTCTTC.

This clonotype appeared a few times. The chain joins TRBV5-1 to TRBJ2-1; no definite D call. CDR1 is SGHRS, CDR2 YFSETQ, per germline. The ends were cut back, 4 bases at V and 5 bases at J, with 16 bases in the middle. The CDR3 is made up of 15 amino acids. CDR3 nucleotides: TGCGCCAGCAGCCCAGGTGAAGTGCTAGACAATGAGCAGTTCTTC. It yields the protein CASSPGEVLDNEQFF.

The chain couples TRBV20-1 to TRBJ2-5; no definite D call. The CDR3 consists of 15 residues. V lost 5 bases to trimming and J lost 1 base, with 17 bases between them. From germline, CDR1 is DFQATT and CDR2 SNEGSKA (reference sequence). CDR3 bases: TGCAGTGCTGGCGGACGTATGACCGGCCAAGAGACCCAGTACTTC. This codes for CSAGGRMTGQETQYF.

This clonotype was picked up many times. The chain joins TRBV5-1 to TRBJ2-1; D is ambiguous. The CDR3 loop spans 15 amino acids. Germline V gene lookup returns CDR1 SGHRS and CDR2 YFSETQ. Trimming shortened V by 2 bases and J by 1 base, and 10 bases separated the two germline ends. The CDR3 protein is CASSFLVASYNEQFF. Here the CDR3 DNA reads TGCGCCAGCAGCTTCTTAGTGGCGTCCTACAATGAGCAGTTCTTC.

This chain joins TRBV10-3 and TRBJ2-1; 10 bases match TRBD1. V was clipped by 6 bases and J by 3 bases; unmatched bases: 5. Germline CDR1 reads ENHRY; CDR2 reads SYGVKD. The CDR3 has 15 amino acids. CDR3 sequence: CAISPGQGFYNEQFF. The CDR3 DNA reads TGTGCCATCAGCCCGGGACAGGGGTTCTACAATGAGCAGTTCTTC.

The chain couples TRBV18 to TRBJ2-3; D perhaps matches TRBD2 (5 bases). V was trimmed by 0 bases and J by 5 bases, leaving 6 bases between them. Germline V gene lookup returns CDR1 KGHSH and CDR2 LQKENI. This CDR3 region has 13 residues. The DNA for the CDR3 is TGTGCCAGCTCACCACCGGCGGGAGATACGCAGTATTTT. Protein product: CASSPPAGDTQYF.

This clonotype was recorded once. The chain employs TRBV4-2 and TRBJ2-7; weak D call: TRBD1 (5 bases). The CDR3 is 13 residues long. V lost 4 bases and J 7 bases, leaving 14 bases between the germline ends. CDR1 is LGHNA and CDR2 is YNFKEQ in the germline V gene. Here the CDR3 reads CASSLISQGEQYF. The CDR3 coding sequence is TGTGCCAGCAGCCTCATCAGCCAGGGAGAGCAGTACTTC.

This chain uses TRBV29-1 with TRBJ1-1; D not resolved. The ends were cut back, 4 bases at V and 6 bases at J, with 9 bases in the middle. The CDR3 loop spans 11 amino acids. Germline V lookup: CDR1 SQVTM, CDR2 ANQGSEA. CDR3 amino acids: CSVVRPPEAFF. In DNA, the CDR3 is TGCAGCGTTGTCAGACCACCTGAAGCTTTCTTT.

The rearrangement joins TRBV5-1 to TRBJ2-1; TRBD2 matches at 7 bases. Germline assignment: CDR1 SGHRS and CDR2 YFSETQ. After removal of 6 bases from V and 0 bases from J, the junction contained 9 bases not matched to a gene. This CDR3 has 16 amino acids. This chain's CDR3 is CASKGEAGSSYNEQFF. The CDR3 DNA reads TGCGCCAGCAAGGGCGAAGCGGGGAGCTCCTACAATGAGCAGTTCTTC. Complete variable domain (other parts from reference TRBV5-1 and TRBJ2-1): KAGVTQTPRYLIKTRGQQVTLSCSPISGHRSVSWYQQTPGQGLQFLFEYFSETQRNKGNFPGRFSGRQFSNSRSEMNVSTLELGDSALYLCASKGEAGSSYNEQFFGPGTRLTVL.

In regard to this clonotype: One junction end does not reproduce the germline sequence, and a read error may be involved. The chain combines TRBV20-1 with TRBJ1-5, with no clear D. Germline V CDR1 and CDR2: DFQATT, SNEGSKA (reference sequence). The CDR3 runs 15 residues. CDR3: CSTRSGGFGNQPQHF. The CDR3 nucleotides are TGCAGTACTAGGTCTGGAGGGTTCGGCAATCAGCCCCAGCATTTT.

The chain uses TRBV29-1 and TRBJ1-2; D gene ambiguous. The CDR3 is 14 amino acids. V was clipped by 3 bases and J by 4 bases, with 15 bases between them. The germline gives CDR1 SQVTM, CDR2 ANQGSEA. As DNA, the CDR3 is TGCAGCGTTGATCCGCCTGAGAGGGTCTATGGCTACACCTTC. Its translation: CSVDPPERVYGYTF.

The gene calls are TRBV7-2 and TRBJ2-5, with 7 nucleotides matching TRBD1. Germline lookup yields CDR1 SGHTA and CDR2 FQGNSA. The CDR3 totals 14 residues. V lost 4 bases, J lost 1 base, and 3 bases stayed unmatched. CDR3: CASSSTGSQETQYF. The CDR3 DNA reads TGTGCCAGCAGCTCGACAGGGTCCCAAGAGACCCAGTACTTC.

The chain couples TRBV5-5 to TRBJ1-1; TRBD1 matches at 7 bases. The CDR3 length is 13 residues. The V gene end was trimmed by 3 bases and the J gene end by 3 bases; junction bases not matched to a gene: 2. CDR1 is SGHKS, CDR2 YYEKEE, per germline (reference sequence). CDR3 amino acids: CASSWGQYTEAFF. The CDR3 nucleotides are TGTGCCAGCAGCTGGGGACAGTACACTGAAGCTTTCTTT.

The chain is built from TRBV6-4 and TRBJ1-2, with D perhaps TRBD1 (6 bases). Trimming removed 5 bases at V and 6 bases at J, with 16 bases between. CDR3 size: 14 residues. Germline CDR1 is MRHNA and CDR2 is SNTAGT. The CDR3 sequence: CASSQSGQNNGYTF. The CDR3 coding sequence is TGTGCCAGCAGTCAGTCGGGACAAAATAATGGCTACACCTTC.

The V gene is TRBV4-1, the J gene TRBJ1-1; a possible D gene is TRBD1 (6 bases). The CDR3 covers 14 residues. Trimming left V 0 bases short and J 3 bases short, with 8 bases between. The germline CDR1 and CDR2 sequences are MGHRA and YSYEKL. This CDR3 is CASSQEGGHTEAFF. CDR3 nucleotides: TGCGCCAGCAGCCAAGAGGGGGGGCACACTGAAGCTTTCTTT.

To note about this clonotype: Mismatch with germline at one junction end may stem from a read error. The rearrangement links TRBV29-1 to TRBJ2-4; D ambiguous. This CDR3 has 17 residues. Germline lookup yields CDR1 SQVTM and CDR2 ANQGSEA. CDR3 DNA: TGCGGCGTTATACCTGCGGATCCACAGTTTAATCAAAACATTCAGTACTTC. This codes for CGVIPADPQFNQNIQYF.

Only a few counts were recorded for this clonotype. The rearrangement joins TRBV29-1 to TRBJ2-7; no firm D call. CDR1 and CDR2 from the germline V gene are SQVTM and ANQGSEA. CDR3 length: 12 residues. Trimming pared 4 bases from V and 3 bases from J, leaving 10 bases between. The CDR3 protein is CSVADQDYEQYF. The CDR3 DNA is TGCAGCGTTGCAGACCAGGACTACGAGCAGTACTTC.

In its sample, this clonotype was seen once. DNA for the CDR3: TGTGCCACCAGGACGAACAGGGAGGGAGATACGCAGTATTTT. It translates to CATRTNREGDTQYF. The rearrangement uses TRBV24-1 and TRBJ2-3; tentative D call: TRBD2 (7 bases). The V gene's germline CDR1 is KGHDR and CDR2 SFDVKD. The CDR3 consists of 14 residues. Trimming shortened V by 7 bases and J by 5 bases, and 15 bases separated the two germline ends.

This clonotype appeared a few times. The chain's CDR3 is CASSHPGQGYEQYF. In DNA, the CDR3 is TGCGCCAGCAGCCACCCGGGACAGGGTTACGAGCAGTACTTC. This rearrangement joins TRBV4-1 to TRBJ2-7, with 9 bases aligning to TRBD1. The trim removed 3 bases at V and 4 bases at J, leaving 4 bases unmatched. Germline values: CDR1 MGHRA, CDR2 YSYEKL. The CDR3 contains 14 residues.

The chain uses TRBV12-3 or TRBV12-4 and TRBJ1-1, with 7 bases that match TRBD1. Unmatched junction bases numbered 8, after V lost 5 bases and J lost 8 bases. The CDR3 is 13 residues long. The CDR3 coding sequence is TGTGCCAGCAGTATATTCACAGGGGAGGAAGCTTTCTTT. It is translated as CASSIFTGEEAFF.

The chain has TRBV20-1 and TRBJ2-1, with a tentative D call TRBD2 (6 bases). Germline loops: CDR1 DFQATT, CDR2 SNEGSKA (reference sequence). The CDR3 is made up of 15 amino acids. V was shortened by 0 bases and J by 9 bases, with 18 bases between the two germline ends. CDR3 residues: CSARDRRAHLSEQFF. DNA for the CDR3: TGCAGTGCTAGAGATAGGAGGGCCCATCTCAGTGAGCAGTTCTTC.

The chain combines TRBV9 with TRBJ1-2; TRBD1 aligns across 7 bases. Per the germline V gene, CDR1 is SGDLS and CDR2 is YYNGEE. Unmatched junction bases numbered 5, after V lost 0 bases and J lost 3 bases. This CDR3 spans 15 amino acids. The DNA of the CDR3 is TGTGCCAGCAGCGTAGGGGGGGACAGTGACTATGGCTACACCTTC. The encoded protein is CASSVGGDSDYGYTF.

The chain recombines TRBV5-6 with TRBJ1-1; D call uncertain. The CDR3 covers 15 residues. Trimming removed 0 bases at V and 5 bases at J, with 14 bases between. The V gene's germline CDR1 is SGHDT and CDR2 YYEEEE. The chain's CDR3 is CASSLGPGRETEAFF. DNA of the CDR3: TGTGCCAGCAGCTTGGGCCCGGGTAGGGAAACTGAAGCTTTCTTT. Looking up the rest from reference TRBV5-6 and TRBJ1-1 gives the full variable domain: DAGVTQSPTHLIKTRGQQVTLRCSPKSGHDTVSWYQQALGQGPQFIFQYYEEEERQRGNFPDRFSGHQFPNYSSELNVNALLLGDSALYLCASSLGPGRETEAFFGQGTRLTVV.

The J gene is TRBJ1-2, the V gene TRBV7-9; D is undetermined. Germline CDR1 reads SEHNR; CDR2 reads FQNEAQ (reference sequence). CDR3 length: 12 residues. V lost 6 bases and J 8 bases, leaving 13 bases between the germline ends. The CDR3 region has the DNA TGTGCCAGCAGTCGCGACGTTGGCGGCTACACCTTC. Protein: CASSRDVGGYTF. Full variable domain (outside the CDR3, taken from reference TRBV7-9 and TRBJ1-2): DTGVSQNPRHKITKRGQNVTFRCDPISEHNRLYWYRQTLGQGPEFLTYFQNEAQLEKSRLLSDRFSAERPKGSFSTLEIQRTEQGDSAMYLCASSRDVGGYTFGSGTRLTVV.

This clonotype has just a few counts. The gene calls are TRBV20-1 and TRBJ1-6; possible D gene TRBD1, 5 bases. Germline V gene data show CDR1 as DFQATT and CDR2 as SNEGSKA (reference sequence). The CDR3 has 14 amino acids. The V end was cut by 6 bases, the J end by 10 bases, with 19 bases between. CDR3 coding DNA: TGCAGTGCACCAAGGCAGGGTCTAGCGTCACCCCTCCACTTT. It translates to CSAPRQGLASPLHF.

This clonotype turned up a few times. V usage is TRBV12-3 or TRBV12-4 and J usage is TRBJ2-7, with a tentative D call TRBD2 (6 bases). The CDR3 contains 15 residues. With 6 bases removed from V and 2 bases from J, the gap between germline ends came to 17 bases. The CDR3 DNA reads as TGTGCCAGCAGCCCCCCGGGACTTGTTCCCTACGAGCAGTACTTC. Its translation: CASSPPGLVPYEQYF.

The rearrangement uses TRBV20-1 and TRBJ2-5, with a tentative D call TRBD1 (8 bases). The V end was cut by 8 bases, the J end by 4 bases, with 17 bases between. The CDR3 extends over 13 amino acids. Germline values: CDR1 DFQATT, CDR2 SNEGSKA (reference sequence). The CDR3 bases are TGCAGTACGCTGGACAGGGAGGGAGAGACCCAGTACTTC. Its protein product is CSTLDREGETQYF.